A single TCR beta chain is shown here with its context. What it binds is unknown. These data are taken from a study of shared clonotypes between healthy human individuals. The overall study: Donors, aged 18 to 49, were two women and three men. The study used three CD4 naive, three CD4 memory, two CD8 naive and one CD8 memory plate per donor. Study results and caveats: It was observed that roughly 4.8% of naive CD4 clonotypes were shared across a handful of donors. It was the few donors that limited the genetic and exposure-history diversity represented.

Germline CDR1 is SGHNT and CDR2 is YYREEE (reference sequence). V was clipped by 4 bases and J by 8 bases, with 18 bases between them. The CDR3 totals 14 residues. Sequencing was performed with immunoSEQ multiplex PCR; in TCRdb, only in-frame clones are kept and a portion is missing. The sample holds about 660,000 clones, under 80% seen once. The V call is TRBV5-4, the J call TRBJ1-2; D not certain. Sequenced: memory CD4+ T cells sorted from blood. As for subset: CD45RA-negative fraction. The sequence came from a woman in her 30s in good health. The CDR3 reads CASSEILLGSGYTF. The CDR3 coding sequence is TGTGCCAGCAGCGAGATTTTGTTGGGGTCGGGCTACACCTTC.